This is a list of T cell receptor beta chains from one sample in a study of cytomegalovirus exposure and HLA in healthy donors. Repertoires were generated with immunoSEQ multiplex PCR, while TCRdb's copy carries only in-frame clones and drops some. The data hold 150,000 or so clones, with roughly 72% observed a single time. The specimen was PBMCs. The receptors shown here come from a man aged 30 to 45 in good health and CMV-seronegative. CDR3s include the opening cysteine and the closing phenylalanine or tryptophan. Clone size is shown for a subset of rows, as once, few, many or a class of expanded clone.

v_gene	j_gene	abundance	CDR3aa
TRBV11-3	TRBJ2-7	.	CASSAQPGQGPYEQYF
TRBV11-2	TRBJ2-3	.	CASSFSSSSSTDTQYF
TRBV28	TRBJ2-6	.	CASSSTPGQRSSGANVLTF
TRBV6-4	TRBJ2-1	.	CASSVQDSYEQFF
TRBV5-8	TRBJ1-5	.	CASSRGGLASNQPQHF
TRBV28	TRBJ2-1	few	CASSLNLAGSEQFF
TRBV5-6	TRBJ2-3	.	CASSSVGTGAPFSTDTQYF
TRBV6-6	TRBJ2-1	.	CASSYRAGEYNEQFF
TRBV15	TRBJ2-3	few	CATSARGGNTDTQYF
TRBV6-1	TRBJ2-1	.	CASSEPRGFSYNEQFF
TRBV6-4	TRBJ2-5	.	CASSAGQGEQETQYF
TRBV19	TRBJ1-5	.	CASRQVDNQPQHF